This T cell receptor beta chain emerged from a study of PD-L1 blockade in urothelial cancer. Study details: Analyzed time points were 3 weeks (second dose) and 6 weeks after therapy began.

Time point meaning: peripheral blood 6 weeks after treatment start. The germline V gene has CDR1 MNHNS and CDR2 SASEGT. V gave up 0 bases and J gave up 7 bases; unmatched junction bases: 17. The CDR3 covers 18 residues. The data were produced by immunoSEQ multiplex PCR, yet TCRdb's version contains in-frame clones alone and is incomplete. The sample consists of 40,000 to 55,000 clones, about 89% of them appearing once. This chain uses TRBV6-1 with TRBJ2-5, with 7 positions matching TRBD1. This sequence originates from a man aged 65-85 years with urothelial cancer. Sequencing was performed on PBMCs, taken around atezolizumab (anti-PD-L1) treatment. Here the CDR3 DNA reads TGTGCCAGCAGTGAAGCTTTTATGGGACAGAAGGGGCTTGTGACCCAGTACTTC. This translates into CASSEAFMGQKGLVTQYF.